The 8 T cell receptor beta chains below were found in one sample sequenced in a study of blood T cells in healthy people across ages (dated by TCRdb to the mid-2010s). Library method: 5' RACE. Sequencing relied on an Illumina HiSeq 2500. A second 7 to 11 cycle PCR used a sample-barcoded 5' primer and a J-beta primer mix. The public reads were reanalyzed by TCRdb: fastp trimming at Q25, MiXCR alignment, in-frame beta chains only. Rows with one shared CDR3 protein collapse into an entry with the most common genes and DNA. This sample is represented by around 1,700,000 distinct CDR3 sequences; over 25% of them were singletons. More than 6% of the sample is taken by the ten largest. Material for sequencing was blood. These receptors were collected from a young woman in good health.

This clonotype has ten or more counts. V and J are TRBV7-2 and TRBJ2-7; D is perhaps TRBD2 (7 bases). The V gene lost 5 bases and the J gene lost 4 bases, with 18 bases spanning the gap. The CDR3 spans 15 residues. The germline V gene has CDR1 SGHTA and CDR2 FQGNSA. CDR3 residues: CASSPGGGGRYEQYF. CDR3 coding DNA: TGTGCCAGCAGCCCAGGCGGGGGCGGGAGATACGAGCAGTACTTC.

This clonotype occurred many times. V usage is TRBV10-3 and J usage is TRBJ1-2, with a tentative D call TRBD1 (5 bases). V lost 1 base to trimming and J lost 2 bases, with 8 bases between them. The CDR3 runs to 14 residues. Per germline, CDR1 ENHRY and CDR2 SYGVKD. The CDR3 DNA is TGTGCCATCAGTGAGTTGGGGGAGAACTATGGCTACACCTTC. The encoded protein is CAISELGENYGYTF.

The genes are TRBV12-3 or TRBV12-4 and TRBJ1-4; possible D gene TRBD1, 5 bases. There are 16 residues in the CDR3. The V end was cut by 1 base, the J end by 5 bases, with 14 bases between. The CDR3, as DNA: TGTGCCAGCAGTTTAGGATCCGGGACCTTGAATGAAAAACTGTTTTTT. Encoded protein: CASSLGSGTLNEKLFF.

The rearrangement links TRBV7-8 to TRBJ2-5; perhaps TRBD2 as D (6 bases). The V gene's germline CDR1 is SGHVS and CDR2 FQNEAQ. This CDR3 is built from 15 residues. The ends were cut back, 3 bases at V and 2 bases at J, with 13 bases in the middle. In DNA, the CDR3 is TGTGCCAGCAGCTTTTGGGAGGACCTACAAGAGACCCAGTACTTC. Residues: CASSFWEDLQETQYF. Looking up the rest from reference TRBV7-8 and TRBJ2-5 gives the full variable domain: GAGVSQSPRYKVAKRGQDVALRCDPISGHVSLFWYQQALGQGPEFLTYFQNEAQLDKSGLPSDRFFAERPEGSVSTLKIQRTQQEDSAVYLCASSFWEDLQETQYFGPGTRLLVL.

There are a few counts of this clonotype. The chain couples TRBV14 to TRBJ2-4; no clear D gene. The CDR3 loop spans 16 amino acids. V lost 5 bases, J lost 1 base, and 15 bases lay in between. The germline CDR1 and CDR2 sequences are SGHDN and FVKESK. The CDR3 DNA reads TGTGCCAGCAGCTCAAGTCGTGGGATCGCCAAAAACATTCAGTACTTC. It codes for CASSSSRGIAKNIQYF.

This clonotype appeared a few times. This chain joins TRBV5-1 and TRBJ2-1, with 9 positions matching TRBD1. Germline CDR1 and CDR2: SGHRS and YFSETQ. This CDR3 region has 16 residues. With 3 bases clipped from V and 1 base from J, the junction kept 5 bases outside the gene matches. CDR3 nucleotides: TGCGCCAGCAGCTGGACAGGGGCTTCGTCCTACAATGAGCAGTTCTTC. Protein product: CASSWTGASSYNEQFF.

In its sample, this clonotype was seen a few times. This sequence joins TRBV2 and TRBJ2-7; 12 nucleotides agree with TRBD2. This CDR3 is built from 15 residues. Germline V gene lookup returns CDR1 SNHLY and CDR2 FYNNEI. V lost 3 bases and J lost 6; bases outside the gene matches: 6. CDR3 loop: CASSELLAGGSEQYF. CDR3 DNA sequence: TGTGCCAGCAGTGAGTTGCTAGCGGGGGGGTCCGAGCAGTACTTC.

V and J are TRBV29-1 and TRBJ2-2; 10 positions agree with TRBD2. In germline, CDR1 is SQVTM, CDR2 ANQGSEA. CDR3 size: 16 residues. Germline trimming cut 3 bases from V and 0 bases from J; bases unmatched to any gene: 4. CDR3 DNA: TGCAGCGTTGAGGAAGCGGGAGGGCCGAACACCGGGGAGCTGTTTTTT. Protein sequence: CSVEEAGGPNTGELFF.